These T cell receptor beta chains were read from a single sample in a study of blood T cell repertoires in COVID-19. Method: immunoSEQ multiplex PCR; TCRdb's copy keeps in-frame clones and lacks some. In the table there are tens of thousands of clones, around 83% of which are singletons. Sequenced sample: peripheral blood. These receptors originate from a man aged 65 to 79 with acute or convalescent COVID-19. The CDR3 runs from the conserved cysteine through the conserved F or W. The order of the fields is J gene, D gene, clone size, V gene, CDR3 protein, CDR3 DNA. The D gene is left open where the match is weak. Only some rows state a clone size, as once, few, many or a class for expanded clones.

TRBJ1-1 TRBD1 . TRBV11-1 CASSLARDSEAFF TGTGCCAGCAGTCTCGCTAGGGACAGTGAAGCTTTCTTT
TRBJ1-2 . . TRBV24-1 CATSDAGRAHGYTF TGTGCCACCAGTGATGCGGGGAGGGCTCATGGCTACACCTTC
TRBJ2-3 . . TRBV5-1 CASSPGPGGQGTDTQYF TGCGCCAGCAGCCCAGGGCCAGGGGGGCAGGGTACAGATACGCAGTATTTT
TRBJ2-7 . . TRBV2 CASSEGVAEYYEQYF TGTGCCAGCAGTGAAGGGGTAGCGGAGTACTACGAGCAGTACTTC
TRBJ2-7 TRBD2 few TRBV24-1 CATSDPKRGSYEQYF TGTGCCACCAGTGATCCTAAGCGGGGCAGCTACGAGCAGTACTTC
TRBJ1-5 . many TRBV21-1 CASSRRNTGTISNQPQHF TGTGCCAGCAGCAGGCGAAATACAGGAACTATTAGCAATCAGCCCCAGCATTTT
TRBJ2-2 TRBD1 . TRBV7-6 CASSLGGQGTTGELFF TGTGCCAGCAGCTTAGGGGGACAGGGGACCACCGGGGAGCTGTTTTTT
TRBJ1-3 . . TRBV25-1 CASSSGISGNTIYF TGTGCCAGCAGTTCAGGAATCTCTGGAAACACCATATATTTT
TRBJ2-7 . . TRBV6-5 CASSYSFQGGIYEQYF TGTGCCAGCAGTTACTCGTTCCAGGGTGGCATTTACGAGCAGTACTTC
TRBJ1-4 TRBD1 . TRBV28 CASSTQGDGEEKLFF TGTGCCAGCAGTACACAGGGGGACGGTGAGGAAAAACTGTTTTTT
TRBJ1-1 . once TRBV5-1 CASSLSGPQAEAFF TGCGCCAGCAGCTTATCAGGGCCCCAAGCTGAAGCTTTCTTT
TRBJ1-2 . few TRBV19 CASISQGSLSYGYTF TGTGCCAGTATTTCACAGGGAAGCCTCAGTTATGGCTACACCTTC
TRBJ2-5 TRBD2 . TRBV3-1/TRBV3-2 CASSQETLAGRETQYF TGTGCCAGCAGCCAAGAAACGCTAGCGGGACGGGAGACCCAGTACTTC
TRBJ2-5 . . TRBV10-3 CAISQGGTDQETQYF TGTGCCATCAGTCAAGGGGGGACAGACCAAGAGACCCAGTACTTC
TRBJ2-3 . . TRBV7-2 CASSLEAGLRGDTQYF TGTGCCAGCAGCTTAGAAGCGGGCCTACGGGGGGATACGCAGTATTTT
TRBJ1-1 TRBD1 . TRBV5-1 CASSAGQGMNTEAFF TGCGCCAGCAGCGCCGGACAGGGGATGAACACTGAAGCTTTCTTT
TRBJ2-7 TRBD2 . TRBV28 CASSPAGGTSSYEQYF TGTGCCAGCAGTCCCGCTGGGGGGACTAGCTCCTACGAGCAGTACTTC
TRBJ2-1 TRBD2 . TRBV5-5 CASSLSGLAGREQFF TGTGCCAGCAGCTTGAGCGGCCTAGCGGGGCGGGAGCAGTTCTTC
TRBJ2-1 . . TRBV2 CASNGNEQFF TGTGCCAGCAACGGCAATGAGCAGTTCTTC
TRBJ2-7 . . TRBV2 CASEYGRSSYEQYF TGTGCCAGCGAGTACGGGAGAAGCTCCTACGAGCAGTACTTC
TRBJ2-1 TRBD2 . TRBV24-1 CATSDFTTSGSPGECHEQFF TGTGCCACCAGTGATTTTACGACTAGCGGGAGCCCCGGAGAGTGCCATGAGCAGTTCTTC
TRBJ1-1 TRBD1 . TRBV19 CASSFLQGPTEAFF TGTGCCAGTAGCTTCTTACAGGGGCCCACTGAAGCTTTCTTT
TRBJ1-4 . many TRBV7-6 CASSSYRALDEKLFF TGTGCCAGCAGCTCTTACAGGGCCTTGGATGAAAAACTGTTTTTT
TRBJ1-2 TRBD1 . TRBV7-2 CASSIDRERANYGYTF TGTGCCAGCAGCATAGACAGGGAACGGGCTAACTATGGCTACACCTTC
TRBJ1-1 . . TRBV28 CASSSYTGLGTEAFF TGTGCCAGCAGTTCCTACACAGGGTTGGGCACTGAAGCTTTCTTT
TRBJ1-4 . . TRBV12-5 CASGSKVAGSEKLFF TGTGCTAGTGGTAGTAAGGTGGCAGGGTCTGAAAAACTGTTTTTT
TRBJ2-5 TRBD1 . TRBV5-1 CASSTGGTGGETQYF TGCGCCAGCTCCACAGGGGGAACGGGTGGAGAGACCCAGTACTTC
TRBJ2-2 TRBD2 . TRBV20-1 CSASRSGANTGELFF TGCAGTGCTAGTCGCAGCGGGGCGAACACCGGGGAGCTGTTTTTT
TRBJ2-3 TRBD2 . TRBV2 CASRDPRQAGPGTDTQYF TGTGCCAGCAGGGACCCTCGGCAAGCGGGACCAGGGACAGATACGCAGTATTTT
TRBJ2-3 . . TRBV6-6 CASMTGSLTDTQYF TGTGCCAGCATGACGGGATCCCTTACAGATACGCAGTATTTT
TRBJ1-2 . . TRBV6-1 CASSEARQAYGYTF TGTGCCAGCAGTGAAGCTAGGCAGGCCTATGGCTACACCTTC